This T cell receptor (beta chain) was sequenced during a study of T-cell reconstitution after alpha-beta-depleted transplantation in children. Study conclusions and caveats: The authors attributed T-cell counts and diversity one year after transplant mostly to newly produced T cells.

A library of TCRbeta sequences, prepared with unique molecular identifiers, was generated. TCRdb fed the PCR reads into MiXCR, producing one record per CDR3 protein. The sample has fewer than 700,000 distinct CDR3 sequences, approximately 12% seen once. Notes on this clonotype: The antigen is unknown.

The V gene's germline CDR1 is LGHNA and CDR2 YSLEER. The ends lost 1 base at V and 4 bases at J; junction bases unmatched: 13. The CDR3 is made up of 17 amino acids. This receptor was obtained from a male patient aged 5 to 17 who had a stem cell transplant for acute myeloid leukemia, so the T cells may come from the graft donor. The sample was PBMCs, mostly from graft donor cells, taken 360 days after TCRalphabeta/CD19-depleted stem cell transplant. The chain is built from TRBV4-3 and TRBJ2-7, with 7 bases aligning to TRBD1. The CDR3 DNA is TGCGCCAGCAGCCAAGTTAGGATGACAGGGCTGGTTTACGAGCAGTACTTC. Its protein is CASSQVRMTGLVYEQYF.